The 32 T cell receptor beta chains presented below share a single source sample, sequenced in a study of OX40 agonist ivuxolimab in advanced cancers. Generated by immunoSEQ multiplex PCR, the TCRdb table keeps only in-frame clones and is missing some. Among tens of thousands of clones listed, around 91% were seen once. Sequencing was performed on CD4+ or CD8+ T cells sorted from blood, taken in a trial of the OX40 agonist ivuxolimab. These receptors all stem from an adult with an advanced solid tumor such as melanoma, head and neck, liver or kidney cancer.

J is TRBJ2-5 and V is TRBV15, with D tentatively TRBD2 (6 bases). Germline CDR1 and CDR2: LNHNV and YYDKDF (reference sequence). V lost 5 bases and J 4 bases, leaving 17 bases between the germline ends. The CDR3 is 15 amino acids. The CDR3 nucleotides read TGTGCCACCAGCCCGGGGCGGGGACGAGGAGAGACCCAGTACTTC. Protein sequence: CATSPGRGRGETQYF.

This chain links TRBV6-1 with TRBJ2-1, with 10 bases identical to TRBD1. The CDR3 is made up of 17 amino acids. The V gene's germline CDR1 is MNHNS and CDR2 SASEGT. V was clipped by 0 bases and J by 8 bases; unmatched bases: 10. Written as DNA, the CDR3 is TGTGCCAGCAGTGAAGCGCAGACAGGGGGCCTGGGTGATGAGCAGTTCTTC. Its protein product is CASSEAQTGGLGDEQFF.

The V call is TRBV28, the J call TRBJ2-7, with 9 bases matching TRBD1. The CDR3 runs 15 residues. Germline CDR1 and CDR2: MDHEN and SYDVKM. Trimming removed 7 bases from V and 2 bases from J; junction bases left unmatched: 9. The CDR3 loop is CASTQPTGGTYEQYF. The DNA of the CDR3 is TGTGCCAGCACCCAACCGACAGGGGGTACCTACGAGCAGTACTTC.

The chain is built from TRBV7-6 and TRBJ2-1; maybe TRBD1 (8 bases). CDR3 length: 18 residues. Looked up from germline, CDR1 is SGHVS and CDR2 is FNYEAQ. The germline V and J ends were trimmed by 5 bases and 4 bases, with 24 bases remaining between them. The CDR3 bases are TGTGCCAGCAGCGGGCCCACAGGGGGGAGGGTAGCTTACAATGAGCAGTTCTTC. Its translation: CASSGPTGGRVAYNEQFF.

The chain is built from TRBV7-3 and TRBJ2-2, with D tentatively TRBD2 (5 bases). Germline CDR1 is SGHTA and CDR2 is FQGTGA. The ends were cut back, 5 bases at V and 8 bases at J, with 12 bases in the middle. The CDR3 has 13 residues. CDR3: CASSREGLGELFF. Written as DNA, the CDR3 is TGTGCCAGCAGCCGGGAAGGTTTGGGGGAGCTGTTTTTT. The whole variable domain, remainder taken from reference TRBV7-3 and TRBJ2-2, is GAGVSQTPSNKVTEKGKYVELRCDPISGHTALYWYRQSLGQGPEFLIYFQGTGAADDSGLPNDRFFAVRPEGSVSTLKIQRTERGDSAVYLCASSREGLGELFFGEGSRLTVL.

The chain employs TRBV4-3 and TRBJ2-1; D not resolved. The CDR3 runs 15 residues. The V and J ends lost 2 bases and 4 bases respectively, with 12 bases between them. Germline CDR1 and CDR2: LGHNA and YSLEER. The CDR3 DNA sequence: TGCGCCAGCAGCCAAAGTTCCGGGCCGTACAATGAGCAGTTCTTC. Protein sequence: CASSQSSGPYNEQFF.

This clone has only a few counts. This chain uses TRBV11-1 with TRBJ2-7; D gene unclear. V lost 1 base and J lost 2, with 15 bases in between. The CDR3 has 16 residues. Per the germline V gene, CDR1 is SGHAT and CDR2 is FQDESV (reference sequence). The DNA for the CDR3 is TGTGCCAGCAGCTTAGAGCAGACGAGTCGACCCTACGAGCAGTACTTC. As protein: CASSLEQTSRPYEQYF.

This chain links TRBV28 with TRBJ1-1, with D possibly TRBD1 on 6 matching bases. V was shortened by 5 bases and J by 3 bases, with 22 bases between the two germline ends. The germline V gene encodes CDR1 MDHEN and CDR2 SYDVKM. The CDR3 runs 17 residues. CDR3 coding DNA: TGTGCCAGCAGTCCGCCGGTGACAGGTCCAGGAGACACTGAAGCTTTCTTT. It yields the protein CASSPPVTGPGDTEAFF.

The chain uses TRBV28 and TRBJ2-5; tentatively, D is TRBD1 or TRBD2 (5 bases each). The V end was cut by 6 bases, the J end by 5 bases, with 13 bases between. Germline V gene lookup returns CDR1 MDHEN and CDR2 SYDVKM. The CDR3 totals 13 residues. CDR3 bases: TGTGCCAGCAGCCAGGGAGCGCAGGAGACCCAGTACTTC. This translates into CASSQGAQETQYF.

The chain couples TRBV4-3 to TRBJ1-4, with D hard to call. Germline V CDR1 and CDR2: LGHNA, YSLEER. The CDR3 is 16 amino acids. Trimming cost V 0 bases and J 4 bases, with 12 bases left between them. The CDR3: CASSQDRLTSNEKLFF. The CDR3 DNA follows: TGCGCCAGCAGCCAAGATCGGTTGACAAGTAATGAAAAACTGTTTTTT.

The chain links TRBV28 to TRBJ2-5; perhaps TRBD2 as D (5 bases). The V gene lost 6 bases and the J gene lost 3 bases, with 17 bases spanning the gap. There are 15 residues in the CDR3. Germline V gives CDR1 MDHEN, CDR2 SYDVKM. The chain's CDR3 is CASSQPGNLEETQYF. The CDR3 coding sequence is TGTGCCAGCAGCCAGCCGGGGAACCTAGAAGAGACCCAGTACTTC.

The chain uses TRBV12-5 and TRBJ1-2; weak D call: TRBD1 (6 bases). The V end was cut by 6 bases, the J end by 0 bases, with 20 bases between. The CDR3 covers 17 residues. The V gene's germline CDR1 is LGHNT and CDR2 FRNRAP. The CDR3 DNA is TGTGCTAGTGGGGGCCCAAGGACAGAATTTCCTAACTATGGCTACACCTTC. Translated, it gives CASGGPRTEFPNYGYTF.

The V call is TRBV29-1, the J call TRBJ2-2; D may be TRBD1 (5 bases). The germline V gene encodes CDR1 SQVTM and CDR2 ANQGSEA. Trimming removed 6 bases at V and 1 base at J, with 9 bases between. The CDR3 totals 13 residues. The CDR3 DNA is TGCAGCGTGCTGCAGGGGAACACCGGGGAGCTGTTTTTT. Amino acids: CSVLQGNTGELFF.

The rearrangement joins TRBV11-2 to TRBJ2-2; D may match TRBD1 or TRBD2 (5 bases each). V was cut by 0 bases and J by 12 bases, with 8 bases left in between. Germline lookup yields CDR1 SGHAT and CDR2 FQNNGV. The length of the CDR3 is 12 residues. CDR3 DNA sequence: TGTGCCAGCAGCTTAGAAGAGGGGAAGCTGTTTTTT. It encodes CASSLEEGKLFF. The variable domain in full, completed from reference TRBV11-2 and TRBJ2-2, reads EAGVAQSPRYKIIEKRQSVAFWCNPISGHATLYWYQQILGQGPKLLIQFQNNGVVDDSQLPKDRFSAERLKGVDSTLKIQPAKLEDSAVYLCASSLEEGKLFFGEGSRLTVL.

This rearrangement joins TRBV7-6 to TRBJ2-5, with D possibly being TRBD1 (5 bases). The CDR3 contains 16 residues. CDR1 SGHVS and CDR2 FNYEAQ come from the germline V gene. V was shortened by 1 base and J by 2 bases, with 14 bases between the two germline ends. CDR3: CASSLGGPGPQETQYF. Here the CDR3 DNA reads TGTGCCAGCAGCTTAGGTGGGCCAGGGCCTCAAGAGACCCAGTACTTC.

V and J are TRBV7-8 and TRBJ2-1, with 8 bases lining up with TRBD2. Trimming removed 2 bases from V and 8 bases from J; junction bases left unmatched: 8. Germline loops: CDR1 SGHVS, CDR2 FQNEAQ. There are 15 residues in the CDR3. CDR3 amino acids: CASSLYGRATDEQFF. The CDR3 DNA reads TGTGCCAGCAGCTTATACGGGAGGGCCACGGATGAGCAGTTCTTC.

This sequence joins TRBV28 and TRBJ2-1; D unresolved. The germline CDR1 and CDR2 sequences are MDHEN and SYDVKM. With 4 bases removed from V and 4 bases from J, the gap between germline ends came to 11 bases. The CDR3 totals 14 residues. CDR3 region: CASSSPPWYNEQFF. CDR3 bases: TGTGCCAGCAGTTCCCCCCCGTGGTACAATGAGCAGTTCTTC.

The V gene is TRBV4-3, the J gene TRBJ2-3; the match to TRBD2 covers 7 bases. The CDR3 covers 16 residues. From germline, CDR1 is LGHNA and CDR2 YSLEER. Trimming took 4 bases from V and 4 from J; bases not matched to a gene: 11. CDR3 amino acids: CASSPKRAGTADTQYF. The CDR3 coding sequence is TGCGCCAGCAGCCCTAAGAGAGCGGGAACTGCAGATACGCAGTATTTT.

V usage is TRBV7-2 and J usage is TRBJ1-1, with a tentative D call TRBD1 (5 bases). Germline CDR1 is SGHTA and CDR2 is FQGNSA. The CDR3 covers 15 residues. The germline V and J ends were trimmed by 4 bases and 3 bases, with 15 bases remaining between them. The CDR3 sequence is CASSSGRGWYTEAFF. CDR3 DNA sequence: TGTGCCAGCAGCTCTGGGAGGGGTTGGTACACTGAAGCTTTCTTT.

V and J are TRBV11-3 and TRBJ2-1; D perhaps matches TRBD2 (6 bases). The germline V gene encodes CDR1 SGHNT and CDR2 YENEEA. V gave up 1 base and J gave up 4 bases, with 11 bases separating them. This CDR3 region has 15 residues. The CDR3 reads CASSLGGDPYNEQFF. The CDR3 nucleotides read TGTGCCAGCAGCTTAGGGGGGGATCCTTACAATGAGCAGTTCTTC.

This rearrangement joins TRBV5-4 to TRBJ1-5; D is possibly TRBD1 (6 bases). Trimming took 0 bases from V and 0 from J, leaving 7 bases between them. CDR3 length: 15 residues. Per the germline V gene, CDR1 is SGHNT and CDR2 is YYREEE (reference sequence). CDR3 region: CASSLGGHSNQPQHF. The CDR3 DNA sequence: TGTGCCAGCAGCTTGGGGGGACATAGCAATCAGCCCCAGCATTTT.

The chain has TRBV4-3 and TRBJ2-2, with 8 bases aligning to TRBD1. With V trimmed by 0 bases and J by 0 bases, 9 bases remained unmatched. The CDR3 has 19 amino acids. Germline V gene lookup returns CDR1 LGHNA and CDR2 YSLEER. The CDR3 sequence is CASSQDPDRGWSNTGELFF. The CDR3 region has the DNA TGCGCCAGCAGCCAAGACCCCGACAGGGGATGGTCGAACACCGGGGAGCTGTTTTTT.

This chain uses TRBV25-1 with TRBJ1-2; 10 bases agree with TRBD1. V shed 4 bases, J shed 8 bases, and the junction held 10 bases outside the gene matches. The CDR3 consists of 15 residues. The V gene's germline CDR1 is MGHDK and CDR2 SYGVNS. CDR3 region: CASSGDRGRAEGYTF. CDR3 coding DNA: TGTGCCAGCAGTGGCGACAGGGGGCGGGCAGAGGGCTACACCTTC.

V gene TRBV19 combines with J gene TRBJ2-2; a possible D gene is TRBD2 (5 bases). Germline loops: CDR1 LNHDA, CDR2 SQIVND (reference sequence). This CDR3 has 14 residues. Between the trimmed V and J ends, which lost 3 bases and 5 bases, there was a span of 10 bases. CDR3 loop: CASSMLRGTGELFF. The CDR3 DNA is TGTGCCAGTAGTATGCTCCGGGGAACCGGGGAGCTGTTTTTT.

The chain recombines TRBV9 with TRBJ2-1; 8 nucleotides align to TRBD2. This CDR3 region has 16 residues. Per the germline V gene, CDR1 is SGDLS and CDR2 is YYNGEE. V lost 0 bases and J lost 4; bases outside the gene matches: 6. CDR3 bases: TGTGCCAGCAGCGTAGCGTCTAGCGGGTTTTACAATGAGCAGTTCTTC. Translated: CASSVASSGFYNEQFF.

V gene TRBV29-1 combines with J gene TRBJ2-3, with 8 bases identical to TRBD1. CDR1 and CDR2 (germline): SQVTM, ANQGSEA. The CDR3 runs 15 residues. The V segment lost 4 bases and the J segment 6 bases; nucleotides outside the gene matches: 12. The CDR3 protein is CSVAWDRQFADTQYF. CDR3 nucleotide sequence: TGCAGCGTTGCGTGGGACAGGCAATTCGCGGATACGCAGTATTTT.

The chain has TRBV2 and TRBJ2-7; 7 nucleotides match TRBD2. Losses at the gene ends were 10 bases for V and 0 bases for J; bases not matched to a gene: 9. Germline V lookup: CDR1 SNHLY, CDR2 FYNNEI. The CDR3 covers 14 residues. CDR3: CANSPGLTSYEQYF. DNA of the CDR3: TGTGCCAACTCCCCGGGACTAACCTCCTACGAGCAGTACTTC.

V is TRBV7-9 and J is TRBJ2-7, with 8 bases lining up with TRBD2. Germline-derived CDR1 and CDR2 are SEHNR and FQNEAQ (reference sequence). This CDR3 has 14 residues. After removal of 3 bases from V and 4 bases from J, the junction contained 5 bases not matched to a gene. The CDR3 region is CASSLGGRSYEQYF. In DNA, the CDR3 is TGTGCCAGCAGCTTGGGCGGGAGGAGTTACGAGCAGTACTTC.

This chain links TRBV6-6 with TRBJ2-7; no reliable D call. The ends were cut back, 0 bases at V and 2 bases at J, with 5 bases in the middle. Germline CDR1 is MNHNY and CDR2 is SVGAGI (reference sequence). This CDR3 contains 13 residues. In DNA form, the CDR3 reads TGTGCCAGCAGTTACTCAGGACCCTACGAGCAGTACTTC. Its translation: CASSYSGPYEQYF.

The CDR3, as DNA: TGTGCCAGCAGTTTACACAGCTACAATGAGCAGTTCTTC. Translated, it gives CASSLHSYNEQFF. The J gene is TRBJ2-1, the V gene TRBV27; no clear D gene. V was clipped by 2 bases and J by 3 bases, with 5 bases between them. The CDR3 length is 13 residues. The germline V gene has CDR1 MNHEY and CDR2 SMNVEV (reference sequence).

The chain combines TRBV6-6 with TRBJ1-1; 7 nucleotides align to TRBD1. The V segment lost 2 bases and the J segment 0 bases; nucleotides outside the gene matches: 3. Germline CDR1 and CDR2: MNHNY and SVGAGI (reference sequence). The CDR3 length is 15 residues. CDR3 sequence: CASSYLTGLNTEAFF. CDR3 bases: TGTGCCAGCAGTTACCTGACAGGGCTGAACACTGAAGCTTTCTTT.

This chain connects TRBV27 to TRBJ2-1; D is unresolved. The CDR3 contains 13 residues. Between the trimmed V and J ends, which lost 3 bases and 5 bases, there was a span of 8 bases. Germline V CDR1 and CDR2: MNHEY, SMNVEV (reference sequence). CDR3 nucleotides: TGTGCCAGCAGTTTCGGCGAGAACAATGAGCAGTTCTTC. Translation: CASSFGENNEQFF.